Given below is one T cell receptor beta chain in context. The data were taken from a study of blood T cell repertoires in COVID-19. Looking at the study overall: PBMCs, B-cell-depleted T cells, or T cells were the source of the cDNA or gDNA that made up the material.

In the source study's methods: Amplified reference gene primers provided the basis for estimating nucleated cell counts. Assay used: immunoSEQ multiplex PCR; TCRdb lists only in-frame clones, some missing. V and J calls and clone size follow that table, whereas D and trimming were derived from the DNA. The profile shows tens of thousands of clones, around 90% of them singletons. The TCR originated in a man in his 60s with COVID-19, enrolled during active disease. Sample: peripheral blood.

CDR3 protein: CASSYFGTHYGYTF. Here the CDR3 DNA reads TGTGCCAGCAGTTACTTTGGGACACATTATGGCTACACCTTC. The gene calls are TRBV6-5 and TRBJ1-2; the D gene is possibly TRBD1 (6 bases). The CDR3 length is 14 residues. V was pared by 1 base and J by 5 bases, with 11 bases between. Germline-derived CDR1 and CDR2 are MNHEY and SVGAGI.